Given below is one TCR beta chain in context. Its antigen remains unidentified. The sample originates from a study of cytomegalovirus exposure and HLA in healthy donors. PCR amplification relied on 60 Vbeta primers (plus 13 Jbeta primers). The data were produced by immunoSEQ multiplex PCR, yet TCRdb's version contains in-frame clones alone and is incomplete. The sample yields approximately 100,000 clones, 75% seen once. Looked up from germline, CDR1 is SNHLY and CDR2 is FYNNEI. This CDR3 has 12 amino acids. With 5 bases removed from V and 4 bases from J, the gap between germline ends came to 8 bases. Overall study results and limits: A few of the chains that were CMV-associated were confirmed in vitro to be specific for CMV antigens.

The specimen was PBMCs. The J gene is TRBJ2-5, the V gene TRBV2, with D uncertain. This sequence was found in a young woman in good health and CMV-seropositive. The CDR3 DNA reads as TGTGCCAGCAGTTTAGTCGCAGAGACCCAGTACTTC. It yields the protein CASSLVAETQYF.